This T cell receptor (beta chain) was observed in a study of CD8 T cells in ankylosing spondylitis. The study's findings and limits: Seemingly distinctive of ankylosing spondylitis blood was a TCR beta motif formed by eight highly homologous variants. The authors reported significant enrichment of disease-linked clones in matched ankylosing spondylitis synovial fluid.

The authors made TCR beta libraries by quantitative 5'-RACE with molecular barcodes. TCRdb reprocessed the 5' RACE reads with MiXCR, giving one entry per CDR3 protein. The profile shows about 450,000 distinct CDR3 sequences, 25% to 30% of them singletons. Notes on this clonotype: Its antigen is unidentified.

This receptor was identified in a male donor with ankylosing spondylitis. Sequencing input: blood, either unsorted or a sorted T cell fraction (not recorded which).

CDR3 coding DNA: TGCGCCAGCAGCGTTACAGGAATCGCGCAGTTCTTC. The encoded protein is CASSVTGIAQFF. V is TRBV5-1 and J is TRBJ2-1; the D gene is possibly TRBD1 (5 bases). V was shortened by 4 bases and J by 12 bases, with 14 bases between the two germline ends. CDR1 is SGHRS and CDR2 is YFSETQ in the germline V gene. The CDR3 has 12 amino acids.